The source of this T cell receptor beta chain is a study of blood T cells in healthy people across ages. Findings of the study overall: Conclusively comparing naive with antigen-experienced cells was impossible with unsorted PBMCs.

A word on this clonotype: Its antigen is unidentified. This could be a read error, since a much larger clone is one nucleotide away.

This CDR3 comprises 15 residues. Germline CDR1 reads KGHSY; CDR2 reads FQNENV. The germline V and J ends were trimmed by 2 bases and 12 bases, with 17 bases remaining between them. PCR was performed a second time for 7 to 11 cycles using a sample-barcoded 5' primer and a J-beta primer mix. TCRdb called the 5' RACE reads again in MiXCR, with one record for every CDR3 protein. This sample yields around 650,000 distinct CDR3 sequences, of which around 43% are seen a single time; about 30% belongs to the top ten. This clonotype originated in an elderly man in good health. V usage is TRBV16 and J usage is TRBJ1-6; D is uncertain. Source material: blood. The CDR3 region is CASSQALGRGLPLHF. In DNA, the CDR3 is TGTGCCAGCAGCCAAGCCTTAGGGAGAGGATTACCCCTCCACTTT.